Only a few counts were recorded for the clone carrying this TCR beta chain. Its specificity is unknown. V was clipped by 3 bases and J by 0 bases, with 15 bases between them. The germline gives CDR1 SGDLS, CDR2 YYNGEE. The CDR3 is made up of 16 amino acids. Template switching introduced a universal primer site, and the cDNA bore unique molecular identifiers. TCRdb re-analysed the 5' RACE reads in MiXCR, keeping a single row per CDR3 protein. The repertoire holds approximately 280,000 distinct CDR3 sequences, under 9% seen once, with approximately 2.1% in the top ten. The data were obtained in a study of identical twins. Study findings and constraints: The models gave estimates that fell short of the out-of-frame TCR alpha sharing seen in monozygotic twins. The study found weaker excess twin sharing in beta out-of-frame sequences.

In every case, the donor was a healthy Caucasian. A further study also used this sample, focusing on yellow fever vaccine responses in identical twins.

The source material was memory (CD45RO+) T cells sorted from blood. The chain employs TRBV9 and TRBJ1-1; perhaps TRBD1 as D (6 bases). The source is a young woman in good health. The CDR3 DNA sequence: TGTGCCAGCAGCGCGAAGGGGGGTTCGATGAACACTGAAGCTTTCTTT. This gives the protein CASSAKGGSMNTEAFF.